A single T cell receptor (beta chain) is shown here with its context. The sample is drawn from a study of Graves' ophthalmopathy and Graves' hyperthyroidism. Study-wide context: The authors defined stable hyperthyroidism as no ophthalmopathy within 18 months of follow-up.

Beta-chain TCR CDR3 regions were amplified from RNA transcripts. RT-PCR in the first round used HTBI primers; a second-round multiplex PCR followed. TCRdb passed the multiplex PCR reads through MiXCR, listing each CDR3 protein once. This sample has some 1.1 million distinct CDR3 sequences, with about 38% found just once. Among the hyperthyroidism patients, all were newly diagnosed, aged 18 to 65, with under 2 months' duration. Pregnant or lactating patients and those with other autoimmune diseases or uncontrolled infections were excluded. Diagnostic conclusions were grounded in clinical symptoms, serum thyroxine, TRAb, thyroid ultrasound and orbital computed tomography. This TCR derives from an adult man with Graves' hyperthyroidism. Sequences were obtained from peripheral blood or thyroid tissue (not recorded which).

This chain's CDR3 is CASSLAASGTGELFF. The CDR3 nucleotides read TGCGCCAGCAGCTTGGCAGCTAGCGGGACCGGGGAGCTGTTTTTT. The chain employs TRBV5-1 and TRBJ2-2; 8 positions agree with TRBD2. The ends lost 0 bases at V and 5 bases at J; junction bases unmatched: 3. CDR1 and CDR2 from the germline V gene are SGHRS and YFSETQ. The CDR3 length is 15 residues.